This T cell receptor (beta chain) derives from a study of blood T cell repertoires in COVID-19. Clinical history as reported by participants underpinned cohort assignment. The table came from immunoSEQ multiplex PCR; TCRdb's copy has only in-frame clones and leaves some out. This table holds over 250,000 clones, 88% found once. V was clipped by 6 bases and J by 8 bases; unmatched bases: 7. The germline V gene encodes CDR1 LNHDA and CDR2 SQIVND (reference sequence). The CDR3 is 14 residues long. The source is a woman aged 25 to 39 who had recovered from COVID-19. The sample taken for sequencing was PBMCs or T cells enriched from blood (not recorded which). The chain joins TRBV19 to TRBJ1-4, with 9 bases fitting TRBD1. The CDR3 reads CASSRDRDQEKLFF. DNA of the CDR3: TGTGCCAGTAGCCGGGACAGGGATCAGGAAAAACTGTTTTTT.